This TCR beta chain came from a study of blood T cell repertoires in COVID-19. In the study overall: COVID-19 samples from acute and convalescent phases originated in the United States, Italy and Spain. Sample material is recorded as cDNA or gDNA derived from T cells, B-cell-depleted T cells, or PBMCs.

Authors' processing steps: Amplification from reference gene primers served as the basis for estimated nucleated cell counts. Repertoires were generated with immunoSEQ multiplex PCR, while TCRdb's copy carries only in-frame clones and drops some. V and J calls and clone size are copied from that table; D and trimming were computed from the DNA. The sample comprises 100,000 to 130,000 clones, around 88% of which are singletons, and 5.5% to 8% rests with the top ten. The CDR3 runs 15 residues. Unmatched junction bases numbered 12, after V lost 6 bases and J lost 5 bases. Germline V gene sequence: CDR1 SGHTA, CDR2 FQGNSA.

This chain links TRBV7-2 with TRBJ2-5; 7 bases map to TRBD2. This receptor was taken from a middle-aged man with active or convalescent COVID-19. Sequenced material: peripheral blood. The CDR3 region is CASRIQGSGMETQYF. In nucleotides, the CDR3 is TGTGCCAGCAGGATCCAGGGCAGCGGGATGGAGACCCAGTACTTC.